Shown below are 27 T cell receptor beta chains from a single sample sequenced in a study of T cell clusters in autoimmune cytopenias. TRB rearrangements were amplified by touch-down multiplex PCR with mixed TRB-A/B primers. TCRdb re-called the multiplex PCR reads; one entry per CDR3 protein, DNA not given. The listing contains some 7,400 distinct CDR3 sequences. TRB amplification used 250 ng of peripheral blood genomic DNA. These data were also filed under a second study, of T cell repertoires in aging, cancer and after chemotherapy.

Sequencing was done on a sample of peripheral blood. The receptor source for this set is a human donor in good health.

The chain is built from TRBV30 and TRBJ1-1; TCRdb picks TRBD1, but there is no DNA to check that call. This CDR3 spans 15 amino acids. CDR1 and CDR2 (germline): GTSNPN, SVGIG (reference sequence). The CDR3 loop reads CAWSPGLGLNTEAFF.

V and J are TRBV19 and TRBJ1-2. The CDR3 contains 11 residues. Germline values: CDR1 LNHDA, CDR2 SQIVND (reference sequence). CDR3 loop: CASSMTYGYTF.

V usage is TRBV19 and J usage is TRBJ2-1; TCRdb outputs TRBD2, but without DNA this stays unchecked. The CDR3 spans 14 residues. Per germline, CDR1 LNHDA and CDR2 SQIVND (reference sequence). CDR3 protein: CASNGGANYNEQFF.

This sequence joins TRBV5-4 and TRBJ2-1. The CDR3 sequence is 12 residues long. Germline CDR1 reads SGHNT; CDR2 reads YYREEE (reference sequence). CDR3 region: CASSFLANEQFF.

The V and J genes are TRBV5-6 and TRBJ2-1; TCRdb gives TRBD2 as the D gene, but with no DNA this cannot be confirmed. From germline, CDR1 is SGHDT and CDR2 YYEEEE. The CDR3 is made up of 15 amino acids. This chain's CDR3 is CASSLGAHSYNEQFF.

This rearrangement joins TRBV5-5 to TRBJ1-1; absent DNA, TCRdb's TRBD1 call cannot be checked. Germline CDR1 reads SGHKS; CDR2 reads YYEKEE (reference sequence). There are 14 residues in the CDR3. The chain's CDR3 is CASRIRDRTYEAFF.

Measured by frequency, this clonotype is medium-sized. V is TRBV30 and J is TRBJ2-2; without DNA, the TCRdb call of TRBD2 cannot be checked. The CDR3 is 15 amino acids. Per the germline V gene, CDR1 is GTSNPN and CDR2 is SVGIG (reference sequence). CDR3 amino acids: CAWRSGRANTGELFF.

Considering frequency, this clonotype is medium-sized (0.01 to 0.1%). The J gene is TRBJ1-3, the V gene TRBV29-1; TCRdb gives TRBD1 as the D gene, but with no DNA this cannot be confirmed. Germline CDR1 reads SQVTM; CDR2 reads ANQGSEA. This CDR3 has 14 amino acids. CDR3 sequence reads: CSVQPGQVGNTIYF.

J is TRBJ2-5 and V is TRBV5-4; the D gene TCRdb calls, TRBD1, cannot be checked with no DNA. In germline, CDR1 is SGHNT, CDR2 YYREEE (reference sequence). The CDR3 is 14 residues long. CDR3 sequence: CASSSPTGQETQYF.

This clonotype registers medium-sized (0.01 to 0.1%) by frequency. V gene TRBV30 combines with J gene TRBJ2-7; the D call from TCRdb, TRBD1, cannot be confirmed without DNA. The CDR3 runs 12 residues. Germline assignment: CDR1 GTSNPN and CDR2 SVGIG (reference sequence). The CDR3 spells CAWRRGTGEQYF.

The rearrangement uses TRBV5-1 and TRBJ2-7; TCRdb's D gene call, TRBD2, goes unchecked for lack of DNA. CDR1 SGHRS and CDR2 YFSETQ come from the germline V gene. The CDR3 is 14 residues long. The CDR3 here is CASSFLVGNYEQYF.

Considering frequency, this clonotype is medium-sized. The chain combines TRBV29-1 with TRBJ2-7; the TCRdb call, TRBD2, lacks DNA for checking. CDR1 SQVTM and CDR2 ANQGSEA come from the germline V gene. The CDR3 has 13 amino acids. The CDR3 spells CSVGSGSPYEQYF.

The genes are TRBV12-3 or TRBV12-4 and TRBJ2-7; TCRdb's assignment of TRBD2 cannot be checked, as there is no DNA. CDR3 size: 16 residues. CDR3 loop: CASSPSLGLAVYEQYF.

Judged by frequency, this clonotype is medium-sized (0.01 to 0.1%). CDR3 sequence: CASTFGRQSYKTEAFF. The rearrangement joins TRBV19 to TRBJ1-1. Germline loops: CDR1 LNHDA, CDR2 SQIVND (reference sequence). The CDR3 is made up of 16 amino acids.

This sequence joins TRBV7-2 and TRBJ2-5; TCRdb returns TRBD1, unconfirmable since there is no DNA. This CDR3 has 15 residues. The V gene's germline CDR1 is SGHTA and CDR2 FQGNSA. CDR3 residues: CASSFQGQIQETQYF.

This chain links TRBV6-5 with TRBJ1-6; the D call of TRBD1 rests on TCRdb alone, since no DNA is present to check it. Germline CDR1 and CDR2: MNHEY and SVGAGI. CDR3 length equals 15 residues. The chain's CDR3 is CASSYVGQPSSPLHF.

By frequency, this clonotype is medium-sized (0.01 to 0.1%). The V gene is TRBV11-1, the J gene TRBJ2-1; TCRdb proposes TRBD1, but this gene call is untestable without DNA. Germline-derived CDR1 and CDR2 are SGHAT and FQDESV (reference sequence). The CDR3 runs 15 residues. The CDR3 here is CASSSSGTGYNEQFF. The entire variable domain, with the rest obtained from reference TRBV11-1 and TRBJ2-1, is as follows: EAEVAQSPRYKITEKSQAVAFWCDPISGHATLYWYRQILGQGPELLVQFQDESVVDDSQLPKDRFSAERLKGVDSTLKIQPAELGDSAMYLCASSSSGTGYNEQFFGPGTRLTVL.

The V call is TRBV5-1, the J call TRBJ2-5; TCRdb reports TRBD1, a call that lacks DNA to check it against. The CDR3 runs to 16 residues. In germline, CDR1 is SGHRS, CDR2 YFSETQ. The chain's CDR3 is CASSLNAQGLQETQYF.

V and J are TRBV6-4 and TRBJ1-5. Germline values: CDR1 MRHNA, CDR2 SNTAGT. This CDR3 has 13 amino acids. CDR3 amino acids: CASSDSTEGPQHF.

The CDR3: CASSLDPLNLSPLHF. The rearrangement joins TRBV5-6 to TRBJ1-6; with no DNA, the TCRdb D assignment of TRBD1 cannot be verified. The CDR3 length is 15 residues. Germline values: CDR1 SGHDT, CDR2 YYEEEE.

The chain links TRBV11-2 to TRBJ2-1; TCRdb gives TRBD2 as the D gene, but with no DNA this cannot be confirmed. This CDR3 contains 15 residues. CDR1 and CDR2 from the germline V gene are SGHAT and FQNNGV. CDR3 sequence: CASSLTSGGYNEQFF.

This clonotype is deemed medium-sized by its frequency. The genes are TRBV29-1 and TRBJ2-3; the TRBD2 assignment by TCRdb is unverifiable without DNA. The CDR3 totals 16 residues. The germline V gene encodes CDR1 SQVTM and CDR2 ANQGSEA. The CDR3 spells CSVEGDSLAGGDTQYF.

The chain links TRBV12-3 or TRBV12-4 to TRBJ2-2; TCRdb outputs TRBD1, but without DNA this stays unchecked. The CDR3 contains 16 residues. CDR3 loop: CASTRTGGQGTGELFF.

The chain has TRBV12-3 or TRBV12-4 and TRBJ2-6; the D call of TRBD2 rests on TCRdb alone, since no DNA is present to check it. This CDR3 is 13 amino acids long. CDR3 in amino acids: CAKRVPGANVLTF.

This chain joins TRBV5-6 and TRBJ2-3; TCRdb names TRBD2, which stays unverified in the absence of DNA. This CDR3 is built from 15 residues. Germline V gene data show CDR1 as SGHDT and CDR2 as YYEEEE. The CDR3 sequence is CASSRGSGSTDTQYF.

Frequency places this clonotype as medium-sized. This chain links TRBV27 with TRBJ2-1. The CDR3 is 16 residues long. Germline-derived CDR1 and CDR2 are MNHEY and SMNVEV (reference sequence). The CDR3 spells CASRLGAWSSYNEQFF.

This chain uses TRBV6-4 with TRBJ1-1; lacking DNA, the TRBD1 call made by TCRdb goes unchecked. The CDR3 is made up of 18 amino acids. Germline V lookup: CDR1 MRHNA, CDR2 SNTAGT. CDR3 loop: CASSDSASYRGVRTEAFF.